This is a list of T cell receptor beta chains from one sample in a study of cytomegalovirus exposure and HLA in healthy donors. Assay used: immunoSEQ multiplex PCR; TCRdb lists only in-frame clones, some missing. This table holds tens of thousands of clones, around 80% found once. The specimen sequenced was PBMCs. These receptors were collected from a man aged 40-55 years in good health and CMV-seronegative. The CDR3 runs from the conserved cysteine through the conserved F or W. D genes are given only for firm matches. Clone sizes are given selectively: once, few, many, or a class where the clone is expanded.

CDR3 protein	CDR3 DNA	clone size	D gene	J gene	V gene
CASTQGKNSRYTF	TGTGCCAGCACCCAGGGTAAAAACAGTCGCTACACCTTC	-	-	TRBJ1-2	TRBV6-5
CASSVVESGELFF	TGTGCCAGCAGCGTAGTGGAGTCCGGGGAGCTGTTTTTT	-	-	TRBJ2-2	TRBV9
CHRDRSLRSSYEQYF	TGTCACCGGGACAGGTCACTGCGAAGCTCCTACGAGCAGTACTTC	-	TRBD1	TRBJ2-7	TRBV6-1
CAISEPGSEQYF	TGTGCCATCAGTGAGCCTGGGAGCGAGCAGTACTTC	-	-	TRBJ2-7	TRBV10-3
CASGDAGGRTDTQYF	TGTGCCAGCGGCGATGCAGGGGGCAGGACAGATACGCAGTATTTT	-	TRBD1	TRBJ2-3	TRBV7-9
CASSLGTGDNSPLHF	TGCGCCAGCAGCTTGGGGACAGGGGATAATTCACCCCTCCACTTT	few	TRBD1	TRBJ1-6	TRBV5-1
CSASRQGTGIF	TGCAGTGCTAGCAGACAGGGGACGGGGATTTTT	-	TRBD1	TRBJ1-4	TRBV20-1
CASSYGQGALRETQYF	TGTGCCAGCAGCTACGGACAGGGGGCGTTGAGAGAGACCCAGTACTTC	-	TRBD1	TRBJ2-5	TRBV5-6
CASSSSWAGAGVIPGELFF	TGTGCCAGTAGTAGTTCTTGGGCAGGGGCTGGGGTAATACCCGGGGAGCTGTTTTTT	-	-	TRBJ2-2	TRBV19
CASSPSGTSGYEQYF	TGTGCCAGCAGCCCCTCCGGGACTAGCGGCTACGAGCAGTACTTC	once	TRBD2	TRBJ2-7	TRBV7-2
CASSLGGGGETQYF	TGCGCCAGCAGCTTGGGGGGGGGCGGAGAGACCCAGTACTTC	-	-	TRBJ2-5	TRBV5-1
CASSLTGNQPQHF	TGTGCCAGCAGTCTCACAGGCAATCAGCCCCAGCATTTT	-	-	TRBJ1-5	TRBV6-1
CASKEEVAYNEQFF	TGCGCCAGCAAGGAAGAGGTTGCCTACAATGAGCAGTTCTTC	-	-	TRBJ2-1	TRBV5-1
CASSPTPGSSEQYF	TGCGCCAGCAGCCCGACCCCAGGTTCCAGCGAGCAGTACTTC	-	-	TRBJ2-7	TRBV4-1
CASSPRGDGYTF	TGTGCCAGCTCACCACGGGGAGATGGCTACACCTTC	-	-	TRBJ1-2	TRBV18
CASRLGGAADTQYF	TGTGCCAGCCGTCTTGGGGGGGCTGCAGATACGCAGTATTTT	-	-	TRBJ2-3	TRBV5-8
CAIKAQGARLETQYF	TGTGCCATCAAGGCACAGGGGGCGCGGCTAGAGACCCAGTACTTC	-	TRBD1	TRBJ2-5	TRBV2
CASSPDGGGATEAFF	TGTGCCAGCAGCCCCGACGGGGGAGGGGCCACTGAAGCTTTCTTT	-	-	TRBJ1-1	TRBV7-6
CASSTIVGTSGTDTQYF	TGTGCCAGTAGTACTATTGTGGGGACTAGCGGCACAGATACGCAGTATTTT	-	TRBD2	TRBJ2-3	TRBV19
CASSSLGGENIQYF	TGTGCCAGCAGTTCGCTTGGGGGGGAAAACATTCAGTACTTC	-	TRBD2	TRBJ2-4	TRBV11-1
CASTLGRVTDTQYF	TGTGCCAGCACCCTTGGCAGGGTCACAGATACGCAGTATTTT	-	-	TRBJ2-3	TRBV18
CASSLGLGQGAHGYTF	TGTGCCAGCAGCTTAGGGTTGGGACAGGGGGCCCATGGCTACACCTTC	once	TRBD1	TRBJ1-2	TRBV7-9
CASSFDEKTEAFF	TGTGCCAGCAGCTTCGATGAGAAGACTGAAGCTTTCTTT	-	-	TRBJ1-1	TRBV5-6
CASSLAGGLYNEQFF	TGTGCCAGCAGCTTGGCGGGAGGGCTCTACAATGAGCAGTTCTTC	-	TRBD2	TRBJ2-1	TRBV5-8
CASSLVMGSEQYF	TGCGCCAGCAGCTTGGTCATGGGGAGCGAGCAGTACTTC	-	-	TRBJ2-7	TRBV5-1
CASSQRGTVYEQYF	TGTGCCAGCAGCCAGCGAGGGACAGTATACGAGCAGTACTTC	-	TRBD1	TRBJ2-7	TRBV7-2
CASSSLRDRDGYTF	TGTGCCAGCAGCTCCCTCCGGGACAGGGATGGCTACACCTTC	-	TRBD1	TRBJ1-2	TRBV28
CATSNSAGGTEAFF	TGTGCCACCAGCAACTCGGCGGGTGGCACTGAAGCTTTCTTT	-	-	TRBJ1-1	TRBV15
CASSFSRRGYYEQYF	TGTGCCAGCAGCTTTAGCAGGAGAGGGTACTACGAGCAGTACTTC	medium-sized	-	TRBJ2-7	TRBV5-6